The 17 T cell receptor beta chains below were found in one sample sequenced in a study of OX40 agonist ivuxolimab in advanced cancers. Clones were read by immunoSEQ multiplex PCR, and TCRdb kept only the in-frame ones, dropping some. The repertoire holds 80,000 or so clones, 85% to 90% seen once, with 2% to 2.5% in the top ten. Sample: CD4+ or CD8+ T cells sorted from blood, taken in a trial of the OX40 agonist ivuxolimab. Receptor source: an adult with an advanced solid tumor such as melanoma, head and neck, liver or kidney cancer.

The CDR3 is CASSSLQGGNTEAFF. The CDR3 nucleotides are TGTGCCAGCAGTTCCTTACAGGGGGGGAACACTGAAGCTTTCTTT. The chain links TRBV6-5 to TRBJ1-1; TRBD1 agrees at 8 bases. Germline CDR1 is MNHEY and CDR2 is SVGAGI. This CDR3 is 15 amino acids long. V dropped 4 bases and J dropped 1; count of bases not matched to a gene: 5.

This chain links TRBV9 with TRBJ2-1, with 10 positions matching TRBD2. The CDR3 runs 16 residues. Trimming cost V 2 bases and J 9 bases; bases outside gene matches: 11. Germline lookup yields CDR1 SGDLS and CDR2 YYNGEE. The CDR3 is CASSVLVSGGPSEQFF. The CDR3 bases are TGTGCCAGCAGCGTGTTAGTTAGCGGGGGGCCATCTGAGCAGTTCTTC.

The CDR3 spells CASSARKGNYEQYF. The CDR3 DNA reads as TGTGCCAGCAGTGCCCGGAAGGGGAACTACGAGCAGTACTTC. The chain is built from TRBV6-1 and TRBJ2-7, with a weak D call TRBD1 (5 bases). Germline CDR1 is MNHNS and CDR2 is SASEGT. The CDR3 contains 14 residues. V lost 4 bases to trimming and J lost 3 bases, with 13 bases between them.

The chain links TRBV4-2 to TRBJ2-1; D not certain. This CDR3 has 13 residues. Germline V lookup: CDR1 LGHNA, CDR2 YNFKEQ. V was pared by 0 bases and J by 8 bases, with 8 bases between. The CDR3 loop reads CASSQDRFDEQFF. CDR3 in DNA: TGTGCCAGCAGCCAAGATCGGTTCGATGAGCAGTTCTTC.

The chain recombines TRBV7-3 with TRBJ1-5; no reliable D call. The germline V and J ends were trimmed by 4 bases and 4 bases, with 8 bases remaining between them. CDR1 and CDR2 from the germline V gene are SGHTA and FQGTGA. The CDR3 loop spans 13 amino acids. The CDR3 region is CASSSAENQPQHF. DNA for the CDR3: TGTGCCAGCAGCTCGGCAGAGAATCAGCCCCAGCATTTT.

In this sample, this clone turned up once. The genes are TRBV7-8 and TRBJ1-4; the D gene is possibly TRBD1 (6 bases). The CDR3 has 18 amino acids. Germline V CDR1 and CDR2: SGHVS, FQNEAQ. V was pared by 5 bases and J by 1 base, with 20 bases between. CDR3 coding DNA: TGTGCCAGCAGCGCTCCTCCGCAGGGGATAGTAACTAATGAAAAACTGTTTTTT. This encodes CASSAPPQGIVTNEKLFF.

This chain joins TRBV28 and TRBJ1-5; tentatively, D is TRBD1 (5 bases). The ends were cut back, 3 bases at V and 11 bases at J, with 23 bases in the middle. CDR3 length: 16 residues. The germline V gene encodes CDR1 MDHEN and CDR2 SYDVKM. This CDR3 is CASSFIGTGLSFTQHF. The CDR3 region has the DNA TGTGCCAGCAGTTTTATCGGCACAGGTCTTTCATTTACCCAGCATTTT.

This chain links TRBV19 with TRBJ2-5; TRBD1 is a possible D gene (5 bases). This CDR3 region has 14 residues. Germline CDR1 and CDR2: LNHDA and SQIVND (reference sequence). V shed 2 bases and J shed 2 bases, with 9 bases lying between them. This CDR3 is CASSITGIQETQYF. CDR3 nucleotide sequence: TGTGCCAGTAGTATAACAGGCATTCAAGAGACCCAGTACTTC.

This chain uses TRBV2 with TRBJ2-2; TRBD2 might be the D (5 bases). The V end lost 3 bases, the J end lost 5 bases, and 10 bases lay between the germline ends. The CDR3 spans 14 residues. Germline V gene sequence: CDR1 SNHLY, CDR2 FYNNEI. CDR3 sequence: CASSEVRGTGELFF. Here the CDR3 DNA reads TGTGCCAGCAGTGAGGTTCGGGGAACCGGGGAGCTGTTTTTT.

This clone was counted a few times. CDR3 loop: CASSLGQGLNQPQHF. CDR3 nucleotide sequence: TGTGCCAGCAGTTTGGGACAGGGATTAAATCAGCCCCAGCATTTT. This chain uses TRBV27 with TRBJ1-5; 9 bases agree with TRBD1. V trimming: 3 bases; J trimming: 4 bases; junction bases outside the gene matches: 4. The CDR3 length is 15 residues. CDR1 is MNHEY and CDR2 is SMNVEV in the germline V gene (reference sequence).

The chain combines TRBV28 with TRBJ2-7; weak D call: TRBD1 (8 bases). In germline, CDR1 is MDHEN, CDR2 SYDVKM. Trimming took off 5 bases at V and 4 bases at J, with 12 bases between the two ends. This CDR3 has 13 amino acids. CDR3 sequence (DNA): TGTGCCAGCAGTACAGGGGGGGCTTACGAGCAGTACTTC. Residues: CASSTGGAYEQYF. Full variable domain (remainder filled in from reference TRBV28 and TRBJ2-7): DVKVTQSSRYLVKRTGEKVFLECVQDMDHENMFWYRQDPGLGLRLIYFSYDVKMKEKGDIPEGYSVSREKKERFSLILESASTNQTSMYLCASSTGGAYEQYFGPGTRLTVT.

V gene TRBV6-1 combines with J gene TRBJ1-2, with 10 nucleotides matching TRBD1. From germline, CDR1 is MNHNS and CDR2 SASEGT. The CDR3 extends over 14 amino acids. With 2 bases clipped from V and 7 bases from J, the junction kept 4 bases outside the gene matches. DNA of the CDR3: TGTGCCAGCAGTGAATTGAGGACAGGGGGTGGCTACACCTTC. This codes for CASSELRTGGGYTF.

The rearrangement links TRBV4-3 to TRBJ2-2; either TRBD1 or TRBD2 may supply D (6 bases each). Germline-derived CDR1 and CDR2 are LGHNA and YSLEER. Trimming removed 1 base from V and 4 bases from J, with 10 bases in between. The CDR3 has 15 residues. The CDR3 DNA reads as TGCGCCAGCAGCCAAGGGGGGGCAGGCACCGGGGAGCTGTTTTTT. Translating it yields CASSQGGAGTGELFF.

This chain connects TRBV7-6 to TRBJ2-7; 8 bases map to TRBD2. The CDR3 totals 15 residues. Germline loops: CDR1 SGHVS, CDR2 FNYEAQ. The V segment lost 5 bases and the J segment 1 base; nucleotides outside the gene matches: 7. The CDR3 DNA sequence: TGTGCCAGCAGCCCTATAGCGGGATTATCCTACGAGCAGTACTTC. It codes for CASSPIAGLSYEQYF.

This clone was counted a single time. The chain is built from TRBV30 and TRBJ2-7; D may be TRBD2 (6 bases). Trimming cost V 0 bases and J 0 bases, with 12 bases left between them. Germline CDR1 is GTSNPN and CDR2 is SVGIG (reference sequence). CDR3 length equals 15 residues. The CDR3 protein is CAWSVQKGLSYEQYF. DNA for the CDR3: TGTGCCTGGAGTGTTCAAAAGGGACTCTCCTACGAGCAGTACTTC.

J is TRBJ2-2 and V is TRBV19, with unresolved D. V lost 9 bases, J lost 3 bases, and 5 bases lay in between. The CDR3 extends over 11 amino acids. Looked up from germline, CDR1 is LNHDA and CDR2 is SQIVND (reference sequence). The CDR3, as DNA: TGTGCCAGCCATTACACCGGGGAGCTGTTTTTT. Amino acid sequence: CASHYTGELFF. Variable domain in full (rest from reference TRBV19 and TRBJ2-2): DGGITQSPKYLFRKEGQNVTLSCEQNLNHDAMYWYRQDPGQGLRLIYYSQIVNDFQKGDIAEGYSVSREKKESFPLTVTSAQKNPTAFYLCASHYTGELFFGEGSRLTVL.

This rearrangement joins TRBV6-1 to TRBJ1-1; tentative D call: TRBD1 (6 bases). The germline V and J ends were trimmed by 4 bases and 4 bases, with 10 bases remaining between them. The CDR3 totals 13 residues. Germline assignment: CDR1 MNHNS and CDR2 SASEGT. CDR3 DNA: TGTGCCAGCAGTGTAGTACAGGGCACTGAAGCTTTCTTT. Protein: CASSVVQGTEAFF.